This passage covers 8 T cell receptor beta chains from one sample sequenced in a study of T-cell reconstitution after alpha-beta-depleted transplantation in children. Unique molecular identifiers were incorporated into the prepared TCRbeta library. TCRdb re-called the PCR reads through MiXCR, storing one row per CDR3 protein. The sample contains around 400,000 distinct CDR3 sequences, about a fifth of which appear only once. The source was PBMCs from the stem cell graft donor, collected from the stem cell graft. The receptors were gathered from a human donor who donated a stem cell graft to a child with acute myeloid leukemia.

The V call is TRBV12-3 or TRBV12-4, the J call TRBJ2-7; no firm D call. Trimming cost V 5 bases and J 2 bases, with 10 bases left between them. The CDR3 is made up of 13 amino acids. CDR3 DNA: TGTGCCAGCAGTGACCAAACAACCTACGAGCAGTACTTC. Translation gives CASSDQTTYEQYF.

The chain carries TRBV4-1 and TRBJ2-7, with unresolved D. The CDR3 is 15 amino acids. Between the trimmed V and J ends, which lost 3 bases and 5 bases, there was a span of 17 bases. Germline CDR1 and CDR2: MGHRA and YSYEKL. The CDR3: CASSQVSSFTHEQYF. CDR3 in DNA: TGCGCCAGCAGCCAGGTATCTAGTTTTACCCACGAGCAGTACTTC.

The chain links TRBV28 to TRBJ2-7, with D uncertain. V was cut by 2 bases and J by 3 bases, with 14 bases left in between. Germline CDR1 is MDHEN and CDR2 is SYDVKM. The CDR3 covers 15 residues. CDR3 residues: CASSLPIPRNYEQYF. CDR3 DNA sequence: TGTGCCAGCAGTTTACCCATTCCCCGCAACTACGAGCAGTACTTC.

This clonotype was picked up a small number of times. CDR3 nucleotide sequence: TGTGCCAGCAGCAAAGGGATCGGCAACCAGACTAGCACAGATACGCAGTATTTT. Its translation: CASSKGIGNQTSTDTQYF. The chain employs TRBV21-1 and TRBJ2-3. TRBV21-1 is annotated as a pseudogene. CDR3 length: 18 residues.

This rearrangement joins TRBV3-1 to TRBJ2-3; 13 nucleotides align to TRBD2. Trimming cost V 5 bases and J 4 bases; bases outside gene matches: 12. CDR1 is LGHDT and CDR2 is YNNKEL in the germline V gene (reference sequence). The CDR3 has 18 residues. This CDR3 is CASSTTSGRALRADTQYF. In DNA, the CDR3 is TGTGCCAGCAGCACAACTAGCGGGAGGGCCCTCCGGGCAGATACGCAGTATTTT.

This clonotype showed up just a few times. The chain carries TRBV27 and TRBJ2-5; 9 nucleotides agree with TRBD2. From germline, CDR1 is MNHEY and CDR2 SMNVEV (reference sequence). The CDR3 extends over 15 amino acids. J was trimmed by 4 bases and V by 4 bases; bases with no gene match: 7. The CDR3 DNA reads TGTGCCAGCAGTTCTCCAACGACTAGCGGAGAGACCCAGTACTTC. This codes for CASSSPTTSGETQYF.

This clonotype was seen many times. The chain joins TRBV5-1 to TRBJ2-3; either TRBD1 or TRBD2 may fit D (5 bases each). CDR1 and CDR2 from the germline V gene are SGHRS and YFSETQ. Trimming took off 4 bases at V and 2 bases at J, with 14 bases between the two ends. This CDR3 has 15 residues. The CDR3 DNA is TGCGCCAGCAGCCTGGTGGGGGTGGACACAGATACGCAGTATTTT. This sequence encodes CASSLVGVDTDTQYF. The full variable domain, completed using reference TRBV5-1 and TRBJ2-3, is KAGVTQTPRYLIKTRGQQVTLSCSPISGHRSVSWYQQTPGQGLQFLFEYFSETQRNKGNFPGRFSGRQFSNSRSEMNVSTLELGDSALYLCASSLVGVDTDTQYFGPGTRLTVL.

This clonotype was observed at least ten times. J is TRBJ2-7 and V is TRBV7-2, with no clear D. V was clipped by 5 bases and J by 1 base, with 12 bases between them. This CDR3 contains 14 residues. Germline V gives CDR1 SGHTA, CDR2 FQGNSA. Here the CDR3 reads CASSRQGGSYEQYF. The CDR3 DNA reads as TGTGCCAGCAGCCGCCAAGGCGGATCCTACGAGCAGTACTTC.